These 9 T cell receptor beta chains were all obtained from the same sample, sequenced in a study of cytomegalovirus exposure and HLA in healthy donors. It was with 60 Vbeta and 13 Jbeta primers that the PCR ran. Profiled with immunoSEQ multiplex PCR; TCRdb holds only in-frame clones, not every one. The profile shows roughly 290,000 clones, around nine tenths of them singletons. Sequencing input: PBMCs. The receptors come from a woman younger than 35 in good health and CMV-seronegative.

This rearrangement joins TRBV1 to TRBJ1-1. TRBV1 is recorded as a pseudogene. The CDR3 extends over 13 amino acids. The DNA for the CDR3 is TGCACCAGCAGCCAAGATAAATCCACTGAAGCTTTCTTT. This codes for CTSSQDKSTEAFF.

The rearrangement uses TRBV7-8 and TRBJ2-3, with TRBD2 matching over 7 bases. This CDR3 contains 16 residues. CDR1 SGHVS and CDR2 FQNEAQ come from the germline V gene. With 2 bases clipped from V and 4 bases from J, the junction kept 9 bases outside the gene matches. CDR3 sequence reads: CASSLWNREGPDTQYF. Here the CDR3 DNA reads TGTGCCAGCAGCTTATGGAATAGGGAGGGCCCAGATACGCAGTATTTT.

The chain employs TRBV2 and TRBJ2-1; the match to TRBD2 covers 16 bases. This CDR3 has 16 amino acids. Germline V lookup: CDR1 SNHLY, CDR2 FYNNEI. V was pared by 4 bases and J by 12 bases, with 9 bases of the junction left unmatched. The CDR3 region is CASSATGTSGGARQFF. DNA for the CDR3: TGTGCCAGCAGTGCCACCGGGACTAGCGGGGGGGCCCGGCAGTTCTTC.

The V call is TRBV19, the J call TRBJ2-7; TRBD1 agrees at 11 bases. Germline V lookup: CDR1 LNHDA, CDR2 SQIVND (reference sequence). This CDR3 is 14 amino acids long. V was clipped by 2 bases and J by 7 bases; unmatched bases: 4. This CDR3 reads CASSISGTGGEQYF. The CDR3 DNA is TGTGCCAGTAGTATATCCGGGACAGGGGGGGAGCAGTACTTC. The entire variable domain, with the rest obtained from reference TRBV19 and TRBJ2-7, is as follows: DGGITQSPKYLFRKEGQNVTLSCEQNLNHDAMYWYRQDPGQGLRLIYYSQIVNDFQKGDIAEGYSVSREKKESFPLTVTSAQKNPTAFYLCASSISGTGGEQYFGPGTRLTVT.

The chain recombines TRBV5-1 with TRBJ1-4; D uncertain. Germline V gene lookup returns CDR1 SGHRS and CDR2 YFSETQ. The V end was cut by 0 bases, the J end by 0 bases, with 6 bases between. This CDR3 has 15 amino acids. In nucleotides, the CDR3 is TGCGCCAGCAGCTTGGGGGCAACAACTAATGAAAAACTGTTTTTT. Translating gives CASSLGATTNEKLFF.

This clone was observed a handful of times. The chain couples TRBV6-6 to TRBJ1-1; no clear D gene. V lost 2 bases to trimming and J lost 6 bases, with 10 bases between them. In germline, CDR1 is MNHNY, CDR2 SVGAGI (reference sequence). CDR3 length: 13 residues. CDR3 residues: CASSYIEGSEAFF. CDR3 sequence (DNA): TGTGCCAGCAGTTACATTGAGGGTTCTGAAGCTTTCTTT.

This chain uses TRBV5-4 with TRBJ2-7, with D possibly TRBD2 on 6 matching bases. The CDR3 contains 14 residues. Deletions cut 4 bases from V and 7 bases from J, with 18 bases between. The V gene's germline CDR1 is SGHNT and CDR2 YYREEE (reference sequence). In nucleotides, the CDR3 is TGTGCCAGCAGCCGAAGCGGGTTGGTTGGGGAGCAGTACTTC. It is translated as CASSRSGLVGEQYF.

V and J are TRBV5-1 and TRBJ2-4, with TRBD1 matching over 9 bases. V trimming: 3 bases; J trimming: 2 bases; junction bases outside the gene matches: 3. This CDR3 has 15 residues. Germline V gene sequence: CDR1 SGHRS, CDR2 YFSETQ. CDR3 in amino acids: CASSSYRGPKNIQYF. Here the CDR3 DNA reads TGCGCCAGCAGCTCCTACAGGGGGCCCAAAAACATTCAGTACTTC. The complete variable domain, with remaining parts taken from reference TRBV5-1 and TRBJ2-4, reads KAGVTQTPRYLIKTRGQQVTLSCSPISGHRSVSWYQQTPGQGLQFLFEYFSETQRNKGNFPGRFSGRQFSNSRSEMNVSTLELGDSALYLCASSSYRGPKNIQYFGAGTRLSVL.

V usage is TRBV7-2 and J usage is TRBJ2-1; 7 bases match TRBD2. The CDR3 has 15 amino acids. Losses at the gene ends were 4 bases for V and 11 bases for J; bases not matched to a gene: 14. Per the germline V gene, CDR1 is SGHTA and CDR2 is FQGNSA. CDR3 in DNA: TGTGCCAGCAGCTCTCGGTCCTTGGGGGGGGGTAAGCAGTTCTTC. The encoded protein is CASSSRSLGGGKQFF.